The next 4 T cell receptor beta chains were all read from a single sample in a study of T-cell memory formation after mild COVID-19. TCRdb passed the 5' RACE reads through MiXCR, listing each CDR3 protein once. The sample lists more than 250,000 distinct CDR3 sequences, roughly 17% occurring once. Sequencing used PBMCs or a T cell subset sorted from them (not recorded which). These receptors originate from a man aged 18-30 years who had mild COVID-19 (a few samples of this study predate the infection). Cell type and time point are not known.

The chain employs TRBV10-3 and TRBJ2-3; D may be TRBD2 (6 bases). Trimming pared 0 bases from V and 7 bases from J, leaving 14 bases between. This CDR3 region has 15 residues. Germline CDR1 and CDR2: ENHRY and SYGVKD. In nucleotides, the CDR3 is TGTGCCATCAGTGAGTCGGGACCTCGGGGGAATACGCAGTATTTT. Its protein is CAISESGPRGNTQYF.

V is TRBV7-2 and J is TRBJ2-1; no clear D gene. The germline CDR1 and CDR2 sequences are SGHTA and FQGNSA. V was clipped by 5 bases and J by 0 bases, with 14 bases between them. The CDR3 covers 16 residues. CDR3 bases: TGTGCCAGCAGCATCAGGACGGTTAGCTCCTACAATGAGCAGTTCTTC. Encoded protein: CASSIRTVSSYNEQFF.

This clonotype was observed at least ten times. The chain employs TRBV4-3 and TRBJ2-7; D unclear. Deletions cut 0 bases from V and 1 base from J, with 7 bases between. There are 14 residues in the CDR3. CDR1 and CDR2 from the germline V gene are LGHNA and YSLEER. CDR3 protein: CASSQDPGSYEQYF. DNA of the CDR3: TGCGCCAGCAGCCAAGACCCTGGATCCTACGAGCAGTACTTC.

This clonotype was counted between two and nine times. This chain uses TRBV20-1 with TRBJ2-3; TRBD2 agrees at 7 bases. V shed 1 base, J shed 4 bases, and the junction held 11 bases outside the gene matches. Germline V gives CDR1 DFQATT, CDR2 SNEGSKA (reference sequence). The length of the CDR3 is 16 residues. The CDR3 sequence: CSARGFRGVSADTQYF. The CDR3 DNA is TGCAGTGCTAGAGGTTTTCGGGGGGTATCAGCAGATACGCAGTATTTT.